The sequence of this T cell receptor (beta chain) was determined in a study of T-cell memory formation after mild COVID-19. Study-wide context: TCR clusters were mostly confined to one donor each.

MiXCR, applied by TCRdb to the 5' RACE reads, yields one record per CDR3 protein. Here the sample spans fewer than 700,000 distinct CDR3 sequences, roughly 21% being singletons. This clonotype came up a few times. The CDR3 spans 16 residues. Germline V CDR1 and CDR2: LGHDT, YNNKEL (reference sequence). V dropped 3 bases and J dropped 2; count of bases not matched to a gene: 6. The receptor's source is an adult woman who had mild COVID-19 (a few samples of this study predate the infection). Cell type and time point are not known. Sequencing input: PBMCs or a T cell subset sorted from them (not recorded which). The rearrangement joins TRBV3-1 to TRBJ1-5; 8 bases fit TRBD1. In DNA form, the CDR3 reads TGTGCCAGCAGCCACGGACAGGGAGACGGCAATCAGCCCCAGCATTTT. This sequence encodes CASSHGQGDGNQPQHF.